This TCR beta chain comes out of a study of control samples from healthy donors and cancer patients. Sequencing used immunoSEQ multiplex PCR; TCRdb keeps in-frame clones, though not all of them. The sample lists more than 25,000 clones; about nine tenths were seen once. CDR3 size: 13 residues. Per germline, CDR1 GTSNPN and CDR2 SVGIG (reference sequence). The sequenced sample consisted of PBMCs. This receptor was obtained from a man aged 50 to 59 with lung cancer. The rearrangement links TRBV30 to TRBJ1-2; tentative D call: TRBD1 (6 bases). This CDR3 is CASSAGANYGYTF. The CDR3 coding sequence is TGTGCTTCCTCCGCAGGGGCTAACTATGGCTACACCTTC.